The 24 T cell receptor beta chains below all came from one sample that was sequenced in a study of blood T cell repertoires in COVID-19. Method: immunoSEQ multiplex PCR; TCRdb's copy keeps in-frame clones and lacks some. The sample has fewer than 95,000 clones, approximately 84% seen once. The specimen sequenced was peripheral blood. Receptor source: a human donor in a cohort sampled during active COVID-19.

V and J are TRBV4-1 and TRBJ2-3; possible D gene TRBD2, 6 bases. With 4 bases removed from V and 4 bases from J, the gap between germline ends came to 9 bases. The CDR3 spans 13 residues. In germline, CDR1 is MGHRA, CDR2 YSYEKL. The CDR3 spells CASSLAVPDTQYF. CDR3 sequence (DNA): TGCGCCAGCAGCCTAGCGGTTCCAGATACGCAGTATTTT.

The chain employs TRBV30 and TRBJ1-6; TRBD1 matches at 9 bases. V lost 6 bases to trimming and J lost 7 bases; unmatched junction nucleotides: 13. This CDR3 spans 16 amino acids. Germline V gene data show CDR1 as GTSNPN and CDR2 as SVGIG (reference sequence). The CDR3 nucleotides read TGTGCCTGCCAAATAAAGGGACAGGGCGGCAATTCACCCCTCCACTTT. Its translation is CACQIKGQGGNSPLHF.

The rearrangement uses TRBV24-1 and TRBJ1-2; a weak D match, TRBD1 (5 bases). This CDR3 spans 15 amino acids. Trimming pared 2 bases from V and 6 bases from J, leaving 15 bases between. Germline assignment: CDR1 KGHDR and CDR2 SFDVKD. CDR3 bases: TGTGCCACCAGTGATTCTCGGGACTCTCCTCATGGCTACACCTTC. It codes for CATSDSRDSPHGYTF.

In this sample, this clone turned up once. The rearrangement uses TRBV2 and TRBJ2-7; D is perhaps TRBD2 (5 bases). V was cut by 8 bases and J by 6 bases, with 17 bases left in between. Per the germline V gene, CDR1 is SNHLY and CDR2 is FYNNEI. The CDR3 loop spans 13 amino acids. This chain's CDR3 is CASHSRLAAEQYF. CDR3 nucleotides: TGTGCCAGCCATTCTCGGCTAGCCGCCGAGCAGTACTTC.

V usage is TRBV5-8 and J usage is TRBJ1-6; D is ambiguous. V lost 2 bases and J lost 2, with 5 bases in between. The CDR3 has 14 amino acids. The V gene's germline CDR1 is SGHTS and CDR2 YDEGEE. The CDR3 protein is CASSFRPYNSPLHF. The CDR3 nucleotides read TGTGCCAGCAGCTTTCGTCCCTATAATTCACCCCTCCACTTT.

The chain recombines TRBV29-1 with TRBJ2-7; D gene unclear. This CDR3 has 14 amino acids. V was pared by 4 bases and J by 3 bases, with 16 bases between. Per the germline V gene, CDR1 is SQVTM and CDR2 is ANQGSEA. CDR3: CSVGARELNYEQYF. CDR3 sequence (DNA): TGCAGCGTTGGGGCACGAGAACTCAACTACGAGCAGTACTTC.

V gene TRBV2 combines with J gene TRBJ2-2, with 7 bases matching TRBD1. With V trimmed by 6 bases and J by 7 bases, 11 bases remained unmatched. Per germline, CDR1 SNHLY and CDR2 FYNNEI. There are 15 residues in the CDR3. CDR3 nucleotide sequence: TGTGCCAGCAGGGGTCCCGGGACAGACAACGGGGAGCTGTTTTTT. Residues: CASRGPGTDNGELFF.

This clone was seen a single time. The DNA for the CDR3 is TGTGCCAGTAGTATCACGACAGGGGGAAATCAGCCCCAGCATTTT. This translates into CASSITTGGNQPQHF. The chain has TRBV19 and TRBJ1-5; 9 bases fit TRBD1. Trimming at V came to 3 bases and at J to 4 bases, leaving 4 bases not matched to a gene. The germline gives CDR1 LNHDA, CDR2 SQIVND (reference sequence). This CDR3 has 15 amino acids.

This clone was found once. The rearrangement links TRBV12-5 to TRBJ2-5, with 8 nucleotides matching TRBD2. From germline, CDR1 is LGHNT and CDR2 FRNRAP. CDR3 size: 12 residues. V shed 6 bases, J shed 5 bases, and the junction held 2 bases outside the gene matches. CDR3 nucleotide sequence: TGTGCTAGTGGACGGGAGGGGGAGACCCAGTACTTC. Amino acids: CASGREGETQYF. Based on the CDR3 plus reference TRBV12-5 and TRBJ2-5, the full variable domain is DARVTQTPRHKVTEMGQEVTMRCQPILGHNTVFWYRQTMMQGLELLAYFRNRAPLDDSGMPKDRFSAEMPDATLATLKIQPSEPRDSAVYFCASGREGETQYFGPGTRLLVL.

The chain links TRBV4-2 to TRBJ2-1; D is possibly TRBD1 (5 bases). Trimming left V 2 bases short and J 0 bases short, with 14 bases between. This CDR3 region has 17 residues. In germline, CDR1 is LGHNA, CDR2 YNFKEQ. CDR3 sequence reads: CASSQSIRVSSYNEQFF. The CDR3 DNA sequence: TGTGCCAGCAGCCAATCAATCAGGGTTAGCTCCTACAATGAGCAGTTCTTC.

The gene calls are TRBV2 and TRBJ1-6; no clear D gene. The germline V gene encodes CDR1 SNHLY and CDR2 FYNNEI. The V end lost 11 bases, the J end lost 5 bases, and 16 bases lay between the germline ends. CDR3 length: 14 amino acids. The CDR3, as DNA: TGTGCCTGTAAAGGCGACAATCATAATTCACCCCTCCACTTT. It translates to CACKGDNHNSPLHF.

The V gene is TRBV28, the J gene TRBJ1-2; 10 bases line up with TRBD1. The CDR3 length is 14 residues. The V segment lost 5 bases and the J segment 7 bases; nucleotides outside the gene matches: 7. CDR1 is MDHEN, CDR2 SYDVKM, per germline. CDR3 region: CASSLGQGISGYTF. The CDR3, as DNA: TGTGCCAGCAGTCTGGGACAGGGGATAAGTGGCTACACCTTC.

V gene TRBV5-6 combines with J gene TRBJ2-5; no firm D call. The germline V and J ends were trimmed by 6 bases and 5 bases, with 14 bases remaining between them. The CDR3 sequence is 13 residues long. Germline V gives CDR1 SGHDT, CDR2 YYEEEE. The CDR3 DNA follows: TGTGCCAGCACCTGGCAGGTACTGGAGACCCAGTACTTC. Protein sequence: CASTWQVLETQYF.

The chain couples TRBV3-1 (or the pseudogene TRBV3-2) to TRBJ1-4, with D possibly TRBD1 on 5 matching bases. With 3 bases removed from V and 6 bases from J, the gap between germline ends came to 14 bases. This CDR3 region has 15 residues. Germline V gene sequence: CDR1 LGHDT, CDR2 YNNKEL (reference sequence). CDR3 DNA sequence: TGTGCCAGCAGCCAGAACAGGAAGGGATATGAAAAACTGTTTTTT. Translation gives CASSQNRKGYEKLFF.

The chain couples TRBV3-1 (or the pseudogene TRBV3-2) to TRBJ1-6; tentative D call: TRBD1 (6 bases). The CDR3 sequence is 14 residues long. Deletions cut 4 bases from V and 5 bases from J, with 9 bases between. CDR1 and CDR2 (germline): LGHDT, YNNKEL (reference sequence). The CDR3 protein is CASSPGQNNSPLHF. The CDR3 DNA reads TGTGCCAGCAGCCCCGGACAGAATAATTCACCCCTCCACTTT.

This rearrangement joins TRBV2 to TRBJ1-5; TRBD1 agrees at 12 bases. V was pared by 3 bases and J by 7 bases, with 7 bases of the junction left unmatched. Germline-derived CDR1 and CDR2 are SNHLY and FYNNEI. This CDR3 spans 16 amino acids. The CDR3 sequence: CASSDQGQGAGQPQHF. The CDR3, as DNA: TGTGCCAGCAGTGACCAGGGACAGGGGGCGGGACAGCCCCAGCATTTT.

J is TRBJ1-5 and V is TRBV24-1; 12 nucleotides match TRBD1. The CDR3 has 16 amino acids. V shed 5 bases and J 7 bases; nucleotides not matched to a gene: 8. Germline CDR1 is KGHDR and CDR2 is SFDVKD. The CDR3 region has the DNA TGTGCCACCAGTGCGAGGGACAGGGGGCGCGGACAGCCCCAGCATTTT. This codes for CATSARDRGRGQPQHF.

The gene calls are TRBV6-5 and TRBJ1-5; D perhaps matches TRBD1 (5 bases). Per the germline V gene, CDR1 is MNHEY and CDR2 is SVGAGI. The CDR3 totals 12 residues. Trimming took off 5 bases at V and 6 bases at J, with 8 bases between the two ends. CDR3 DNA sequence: TGTGCCAGCAGTCTAGGGGTTCAGCCCCAGCATTTT. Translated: CASSLGVQPQHF.

This chain's CDR3 is CASSRRATTNEKLFF. In DNA, the CDR3 is TGTGCCAGCAGTCGCAGGGCGACGACTAATGAAAAACTGTTTTTT. V usage is TRBV6-5 and J usage is TRBJ1-4, with a weak D call TRBD1 (5 bases). CDR1 is MNHEY, CDR2 SVGAGI, per germline. The V and J ends lost 5 bases and 2 bases respectively, with 12 bases between them. The CDR3 is made up of 15 amino acids.

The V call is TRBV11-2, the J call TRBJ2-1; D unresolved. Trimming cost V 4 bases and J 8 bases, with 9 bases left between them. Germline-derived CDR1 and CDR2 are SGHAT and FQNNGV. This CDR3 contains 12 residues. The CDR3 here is CASSSSYHEQFF. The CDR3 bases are TGTGCCAGCAGCTCCAGTTACCATGAGCAGTTCTTC.

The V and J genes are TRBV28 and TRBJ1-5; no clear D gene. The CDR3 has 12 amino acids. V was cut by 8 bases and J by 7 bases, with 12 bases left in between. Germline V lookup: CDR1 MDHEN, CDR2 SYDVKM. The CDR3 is CASSPGTQPQHF. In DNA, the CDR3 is TGTGCCAGCTCGCCCGGTACCCAGCCCCAGCATTTT.

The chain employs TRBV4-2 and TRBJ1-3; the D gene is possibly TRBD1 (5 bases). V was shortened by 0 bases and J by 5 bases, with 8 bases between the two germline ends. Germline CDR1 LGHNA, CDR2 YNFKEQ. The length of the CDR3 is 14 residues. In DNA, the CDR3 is TGTGCCAGCAGCCAAGATTCGGACAGAAACACCATATATTTT. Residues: CASSQDSDRNTIYF.

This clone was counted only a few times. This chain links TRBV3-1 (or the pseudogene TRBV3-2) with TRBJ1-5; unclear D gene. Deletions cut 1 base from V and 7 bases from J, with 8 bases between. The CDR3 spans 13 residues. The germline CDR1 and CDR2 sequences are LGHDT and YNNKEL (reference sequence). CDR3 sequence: CASSQGEAQPQHF. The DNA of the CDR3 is TGTGCCAGCAGCCAAGGGGAGGCCCAGCCCCAGCATTTT.

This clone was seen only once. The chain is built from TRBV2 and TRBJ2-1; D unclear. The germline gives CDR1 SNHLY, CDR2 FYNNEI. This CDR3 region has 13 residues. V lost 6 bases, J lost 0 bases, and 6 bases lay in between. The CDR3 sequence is CASSDSSYNEQFF. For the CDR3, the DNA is TGTGCCAGCAGCGATAGCTCCTACAATGAGCAGTTCTTC.